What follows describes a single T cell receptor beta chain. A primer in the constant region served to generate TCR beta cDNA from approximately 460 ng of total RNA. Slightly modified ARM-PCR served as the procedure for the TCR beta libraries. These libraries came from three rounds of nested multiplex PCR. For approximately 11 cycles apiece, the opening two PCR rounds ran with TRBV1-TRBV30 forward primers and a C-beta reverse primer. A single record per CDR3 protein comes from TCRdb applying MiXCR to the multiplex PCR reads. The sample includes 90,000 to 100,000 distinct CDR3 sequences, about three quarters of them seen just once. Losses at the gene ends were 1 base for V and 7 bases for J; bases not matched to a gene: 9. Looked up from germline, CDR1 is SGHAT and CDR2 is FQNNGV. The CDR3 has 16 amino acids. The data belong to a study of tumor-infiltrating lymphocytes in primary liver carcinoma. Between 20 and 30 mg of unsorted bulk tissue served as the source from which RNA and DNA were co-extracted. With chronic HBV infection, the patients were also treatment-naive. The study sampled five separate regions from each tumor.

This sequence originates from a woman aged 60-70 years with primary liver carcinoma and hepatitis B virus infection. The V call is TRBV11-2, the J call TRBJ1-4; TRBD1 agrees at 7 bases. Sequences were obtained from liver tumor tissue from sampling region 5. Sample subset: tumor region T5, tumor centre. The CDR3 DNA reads TGTGCCAGCAGCTTAGCCCCTCCAGGGGGAACTGAAAAACTGTTTTTT. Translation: CASSLAPPGGTEKLFF.